The following is a T cell receptor (beta chain) sequence with its context. Source study methods: Amplification from reference gene primers served as the basis for estimated nucleated cell counts. Data came from immunoSEQ multiplex PCR; TCRdb stores just in-frame clones and leaves some out. Clonal size and the V and J genes are those of that table, whereas D and trimming came from the DNA. The repertoire consists of some 250,000 clones, with roughly 80% occurring once and the leading ten covering over 7.5%. This record belongs to a study of blood T cell repertoires in COVID-19. Across the study: From the United States, Italy and Spain came samples of acute and convalescent COVID-19. T cells, B-cell-depleted T cells, or PBMCs provided the cDNA or gDNA that served as material.

CDR3 length: 13 amino acids. The germline V gene has CDR1 WNHNN and CDR2 SYGVQD (reference sequence). Trimming took 7 bases from V and 4 from J, leaving 13 bases between them. Sequences were obtained from peripheral blood. The gene calls are TRBV10-1 and TRBJ1-2; TRBD1 is a possible D gene (6 bases). This TCR was sampled from a woman of 80 years or more with acute or convalescent COVID-19. CDR3 residues: CASTQGPGYGYTF. CDR3 sequence (DNA): TGCGCCAGCACGCAGGGGCCGGGCTATGGCTACACCTTC.